This T cell receptor (beta chain) was found in a study of blood T cell repertoires in COVID-19. Turning to the study itself: Either two negative PCRs, clearance, or symptom resolution qualified Cohort 3 donors as recovered. From the United States, Italy and Spain came samples of acute and convalescent COVID-19. T cells, B-cell-depleted T cells, or PBMCs provided the cDNA or gDNA that served as material.

Assay used: immunoSEQ multiplex PCR; TCRdb lists only in-frame clones, some missing. The repertoire holds approximately 240,000 clones, with around 85% as singletons. This CDR3 region has 13 residues. V shed 8 bases and J 5 bases; nucleotides not matched to a gene: 8. CDR1 is SGHTA and CDR2 is FQGNSA in the germline V gene. Study members were between roughly 18 and 90 years old and lived in 24 US regions. The clonotype originates from a woman aged 45-65 years in a cohort exposed to, infected with or recovered from COVID-19 (not recorded which). V gene TRBV7-2 combines with J gene TRBJ2-5; 7 nucleotides align to TRBD2. Sequenced: PBMCs or T cells enriched from blood (not recorded which). Here the CDR3 reads CASDPGGRETQYF. As DNA, the CDR3 is TGTGCCAGCGATCCGGGGGGAAGGGAGACCCAGTACTTC.